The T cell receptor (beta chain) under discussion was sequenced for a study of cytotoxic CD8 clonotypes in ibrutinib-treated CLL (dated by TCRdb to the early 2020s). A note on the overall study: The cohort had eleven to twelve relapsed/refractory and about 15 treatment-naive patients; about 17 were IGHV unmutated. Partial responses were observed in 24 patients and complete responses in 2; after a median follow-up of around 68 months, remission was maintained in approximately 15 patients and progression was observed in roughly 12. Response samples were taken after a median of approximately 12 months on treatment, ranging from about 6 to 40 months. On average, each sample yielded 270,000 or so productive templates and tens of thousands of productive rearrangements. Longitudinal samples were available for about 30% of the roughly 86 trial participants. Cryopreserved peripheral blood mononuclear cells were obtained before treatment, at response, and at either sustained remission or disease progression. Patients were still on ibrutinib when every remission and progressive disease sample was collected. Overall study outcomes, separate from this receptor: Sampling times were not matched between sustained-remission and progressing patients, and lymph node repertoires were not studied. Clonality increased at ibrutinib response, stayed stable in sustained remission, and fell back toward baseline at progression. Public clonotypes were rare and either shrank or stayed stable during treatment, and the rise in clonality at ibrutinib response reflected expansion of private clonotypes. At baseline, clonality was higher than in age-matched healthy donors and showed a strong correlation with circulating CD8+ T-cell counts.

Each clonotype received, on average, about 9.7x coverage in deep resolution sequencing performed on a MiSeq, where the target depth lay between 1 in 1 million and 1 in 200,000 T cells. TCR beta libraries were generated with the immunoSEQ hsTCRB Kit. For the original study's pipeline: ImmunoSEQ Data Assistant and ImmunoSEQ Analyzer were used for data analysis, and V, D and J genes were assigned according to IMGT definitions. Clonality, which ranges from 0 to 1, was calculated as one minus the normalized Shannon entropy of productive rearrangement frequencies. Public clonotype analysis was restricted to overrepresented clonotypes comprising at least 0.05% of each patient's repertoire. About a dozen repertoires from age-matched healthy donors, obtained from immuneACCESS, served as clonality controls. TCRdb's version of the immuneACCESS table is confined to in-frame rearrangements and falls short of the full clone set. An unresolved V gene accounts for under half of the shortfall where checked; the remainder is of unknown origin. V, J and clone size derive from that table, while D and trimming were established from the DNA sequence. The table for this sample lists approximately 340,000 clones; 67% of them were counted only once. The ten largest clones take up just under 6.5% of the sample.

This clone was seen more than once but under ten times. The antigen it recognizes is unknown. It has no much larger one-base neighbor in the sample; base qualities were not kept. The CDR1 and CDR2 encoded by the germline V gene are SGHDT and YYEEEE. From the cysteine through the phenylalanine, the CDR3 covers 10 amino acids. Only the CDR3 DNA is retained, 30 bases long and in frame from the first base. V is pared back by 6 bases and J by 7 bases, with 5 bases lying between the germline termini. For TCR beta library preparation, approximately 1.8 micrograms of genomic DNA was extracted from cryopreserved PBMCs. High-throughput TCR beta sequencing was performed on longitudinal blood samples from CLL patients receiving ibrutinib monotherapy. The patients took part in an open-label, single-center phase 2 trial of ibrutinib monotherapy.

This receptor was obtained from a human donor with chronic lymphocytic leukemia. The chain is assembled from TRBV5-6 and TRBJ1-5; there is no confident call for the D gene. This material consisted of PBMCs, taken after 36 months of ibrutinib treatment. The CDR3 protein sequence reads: CASKNQPQHF. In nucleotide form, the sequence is TGTGCCAGCAAAAACCAGCCCCAGCATTTT. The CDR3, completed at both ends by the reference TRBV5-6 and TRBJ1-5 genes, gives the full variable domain DAGVTQSPTHLIKTRGQQVTLRCSPKSGHDTVSWYQQALGQGPQFIFQYYEEEERQRGNFPDRFSGHQFPNYSSELNVNALLLGDSALYLCASKNQPQHFGDGTRLSIL.